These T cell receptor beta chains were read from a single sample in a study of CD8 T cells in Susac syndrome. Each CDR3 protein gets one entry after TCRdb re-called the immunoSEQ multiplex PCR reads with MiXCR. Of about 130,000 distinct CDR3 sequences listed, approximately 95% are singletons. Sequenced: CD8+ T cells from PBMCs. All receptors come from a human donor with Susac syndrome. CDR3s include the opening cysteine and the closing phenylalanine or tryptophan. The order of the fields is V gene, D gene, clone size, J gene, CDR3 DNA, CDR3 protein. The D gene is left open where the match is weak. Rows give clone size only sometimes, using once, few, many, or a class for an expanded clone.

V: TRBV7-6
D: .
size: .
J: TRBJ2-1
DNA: TGTGCCAGCAGCTCAACAGGGCATGAGCAGTTCTTC
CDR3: CASSSTGHEQFF

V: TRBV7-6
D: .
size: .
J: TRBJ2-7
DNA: TGTGCCAGCAGCTTAATGGGGGCCCCCTACGAGCAGTACTTC
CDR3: CASSLMGAPYEQYF

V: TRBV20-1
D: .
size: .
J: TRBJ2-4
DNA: TGCAGTGCTCTGGAAAACATTCAGTACTTC
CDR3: CSALENIQYF

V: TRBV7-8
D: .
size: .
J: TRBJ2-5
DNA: TGTGCCAGCAGCTTATCCCCAGGAACCCAAGAGACCCAGTACTTC
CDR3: CASSLSPGTQETQYF

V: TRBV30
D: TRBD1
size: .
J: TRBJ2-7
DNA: TGTGCCTTTAACTCCGGGACAGGGTACAACGAGCAGTACTTC
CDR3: CAFNSGTGYNEQYF

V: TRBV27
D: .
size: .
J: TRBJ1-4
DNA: TGTGCCAGCAGTCCCGGAGGGGGAGTGGAAAAACTGTTTTTT
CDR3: CASSPGGGVEKLFF

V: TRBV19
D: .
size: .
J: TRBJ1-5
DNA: TGTGCCAGTAGTATTGGAGCCGCAGCCCAGCATTTT
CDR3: CASSIGAAAQHF

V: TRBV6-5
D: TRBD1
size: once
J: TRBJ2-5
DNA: TGTGCCAGCAGTTTTAACAGGGGGCGGACGCAAGAGACCCAGTACTTC
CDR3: CASSFNRGRTQETQYF

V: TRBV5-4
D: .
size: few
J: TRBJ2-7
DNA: TGTGCCAGCAGCCCAGGATACTCCTACGAGCAGTACTTC
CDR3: CASSPGYSYEQYF

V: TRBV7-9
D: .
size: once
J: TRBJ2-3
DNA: TGTGCCAGCAGCCTCCGCCCCACAGGGAGCACAGATACGCAGTATTTT
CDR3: CASSLRPTGSTDTQYF

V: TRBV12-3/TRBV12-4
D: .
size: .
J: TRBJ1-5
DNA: TGTGCCAGCAGTCTGGGGAGCCGCGAACAGCCCCAGCATTTT
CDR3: CASSLGSREQPQHF

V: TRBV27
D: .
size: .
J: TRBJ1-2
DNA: TGTGCCAGCAGCACCGGGGGGGCACATTATGGCTACACCTTC
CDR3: CASSTGGAHYGYTF

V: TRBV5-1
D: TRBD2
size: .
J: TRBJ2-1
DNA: TGCGCCAGCAGCTTGGTAGGGACTAGCGCACTTAATGAGCAGTTCTTC
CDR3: CASSLVGTSALNEQFF

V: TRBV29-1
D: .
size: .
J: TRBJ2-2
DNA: TGCAGCGTCGCCTATCGCGGGGAGCTGTTTTTT
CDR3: CSVAYRGELFF

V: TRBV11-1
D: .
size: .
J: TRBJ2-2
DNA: TGTGCCAGCAGCCTAAAAACGAACACCGGGGAGCTGTTTTTT
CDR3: CASSLKTNTGELFF

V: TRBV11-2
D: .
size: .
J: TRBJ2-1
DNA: TGTGCCAGCAAAAGGGGGGGAGGGGACCATGAGCAGTTCTTC
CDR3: CASKRGGGDHEQFF

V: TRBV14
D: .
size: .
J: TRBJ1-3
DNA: TGTGCCAGCAGCCAAGCCCCTGGGTTCTCTGGAAACACCATATATTTT
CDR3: CASSQAPGFSGNTIYF

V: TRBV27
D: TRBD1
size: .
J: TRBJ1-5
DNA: TGTGCCAGCAGGCGGACAGGGCTCAATCAGCCCCAGCATTTT
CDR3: CASRRTGLNQPQHF

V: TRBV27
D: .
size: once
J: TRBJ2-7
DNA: TGTGCCAGCAGTGCGGGACCGCGCGGGTACGAGCAGTACTTC
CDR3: CASSAGPRGYEQYF

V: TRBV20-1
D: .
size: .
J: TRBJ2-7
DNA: TGCAGTGCTAGCAAAGCTCCGTCTATAGCTAGCTACGAGCAGTACTTC
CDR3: CSASKAPSIASYEQYF

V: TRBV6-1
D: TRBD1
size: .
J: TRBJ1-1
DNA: TGTGCCAGCAGACTTCTTCCCAGGGGGCCGGAAAGGATGAACACTGAAGCTTTCTTT
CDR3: CASRLLPRGPERMNTEAFF

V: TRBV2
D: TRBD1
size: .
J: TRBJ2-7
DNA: TGTGCCAGCGGTGCAACAGGGGGCGAATACGAGCAGTACTTC
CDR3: CASGATGGEYEQYF

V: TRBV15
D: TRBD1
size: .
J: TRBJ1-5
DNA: TGTGCCACCAGCAGAGGCCCGGGACAGGGAACCTATAGCAATCAGCCCCAGCATTTT
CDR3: CATSRGPGQGTYSNQPQHF

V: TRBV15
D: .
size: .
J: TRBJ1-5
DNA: TGTGCCACCAGCAGAGAGAGCAATCAGCCCCAGCATTTT
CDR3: CATSRESNQPQHF

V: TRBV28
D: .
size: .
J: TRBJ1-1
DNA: TGTGCCAGCAGTTATGTTGAGAACACTGAAGCTTTCTTT
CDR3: CASSYVENTEAFF

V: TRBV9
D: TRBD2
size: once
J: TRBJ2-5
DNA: TGTGCCAGCAGCCGTGCGGGGAGGGACCAAGAGACCCAGTACTTC
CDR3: CASSRAGRDQETQYF

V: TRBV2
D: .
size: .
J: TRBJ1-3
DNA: TGTGCCAGCAGTCCCGAAGGTCGTTCGGGAAACACCATATATTTT
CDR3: CASSPEGRSGNTIYF

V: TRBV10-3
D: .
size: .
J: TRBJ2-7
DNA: TGTGCCGCCGGACGGGGCTACGAGCAGTACTTC
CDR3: CAAGRGYEQYF

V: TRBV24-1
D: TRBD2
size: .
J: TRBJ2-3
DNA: TGTGCCACTCAAAGCGGGAGGCAAAGCACAGATACGCAGTATTTT
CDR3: CATQSGRQSTDTQYF

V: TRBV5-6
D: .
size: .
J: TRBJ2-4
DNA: TGTGCCAGCAGCTTCTTAACGGAGGGGAGCAAAAACATTCAGTACTTC
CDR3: CASSFLTEGSKNIQYF

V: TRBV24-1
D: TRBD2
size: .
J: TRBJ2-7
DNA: TGTGCCACCAGTTTTAATTCTAGCGGGACCTACGAGCAGTACTTC
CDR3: CATSFNSSGTYEQYF

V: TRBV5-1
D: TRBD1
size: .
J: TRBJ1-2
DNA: TGCGCCAGCAGCTCGTCCCTTACAGGGGCGGACTATGGCTACACCTTC
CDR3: CASSSSLTGADYGYTF

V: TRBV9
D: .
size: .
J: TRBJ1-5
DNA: TGTGCCAGCAGCAACGGTCCAACGAAGCCCCAGCATTTT
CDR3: CASSNGPTKPQHF

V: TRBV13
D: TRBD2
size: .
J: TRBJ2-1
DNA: TGTGCCAGCAGCCTAGCGGGACTAGCGGATGACAATGAGCAGTTCTTC
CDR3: CASSLAGLADDNEQFF

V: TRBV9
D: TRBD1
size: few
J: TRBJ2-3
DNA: TGTGCCAGCAGCGGGACAGGGACAGATACGCAGTATTTT
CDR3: CASSGTGTDTQYF

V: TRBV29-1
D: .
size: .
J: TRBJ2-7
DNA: TGCAGCGTTGTCCTCTCGAGACATGGGACTCCCTACGAGCAGTACTTC
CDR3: CSVVLSRHGTPYEQYF

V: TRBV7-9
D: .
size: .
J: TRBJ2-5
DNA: TGTGCCAGCAGACCAGACAACCTAGGGGAGACCCAGTACTTC
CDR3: CASRPDNLGETQYF

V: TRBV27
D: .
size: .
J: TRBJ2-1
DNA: TGTGCCAGCAACTCACGGGGGGCGGCCTACAATGAGCAGTTCTTC
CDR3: CASNSRGAAYNEQFF

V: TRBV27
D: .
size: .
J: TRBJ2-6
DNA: TGTGCCAGCAGTTTCTTGAGCTCTGGGGCCAACGTCCTGACTTTC
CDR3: CASSFLSSGANVLTF

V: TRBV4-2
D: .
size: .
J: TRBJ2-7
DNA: TGTGCCAGCAGCCAAGTTTGGGACGTCGCTGGCTACGAGCAGTACTTC
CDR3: CASSQVWDVAGYEQYF

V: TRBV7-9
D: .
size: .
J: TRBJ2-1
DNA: TGTGCCACCGATTTGATTAGCTCCTACAATGAGCAGTTCTTC
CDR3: CATDLISSYNEQFF